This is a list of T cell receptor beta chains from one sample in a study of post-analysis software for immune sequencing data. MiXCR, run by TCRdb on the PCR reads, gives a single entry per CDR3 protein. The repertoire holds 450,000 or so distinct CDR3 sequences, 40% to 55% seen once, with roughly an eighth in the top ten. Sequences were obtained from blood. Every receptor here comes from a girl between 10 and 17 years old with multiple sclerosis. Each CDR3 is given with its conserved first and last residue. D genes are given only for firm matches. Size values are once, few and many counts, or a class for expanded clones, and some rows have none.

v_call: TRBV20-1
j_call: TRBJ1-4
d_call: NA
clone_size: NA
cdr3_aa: CSAKDHSGNEKLFF
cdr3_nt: TGCAGTGCTAAAGACCACTCGGGGAATGAAAAACTGTTTTTT

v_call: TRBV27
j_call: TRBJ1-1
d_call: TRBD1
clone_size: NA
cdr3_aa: CASSPGTGRVGTGAFF
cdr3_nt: TGTGCCAGCAGCCCAGGGACAGGGAGGGTCGGTACTGGAGCTTTCTTT

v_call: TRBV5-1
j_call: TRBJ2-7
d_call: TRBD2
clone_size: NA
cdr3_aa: CASSLGEGSYEQYF
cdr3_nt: TGCGCCAGCAGCTTGGGGGAGGGATCCTACGAGCAGTACTTC

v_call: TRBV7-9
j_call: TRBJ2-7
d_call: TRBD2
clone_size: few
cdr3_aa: CASSSTGRGSYEQYF
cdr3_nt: TGTGCCAGCAGCTCTACTGGGAGGGGCTCCTACGAGCAGTACTTC

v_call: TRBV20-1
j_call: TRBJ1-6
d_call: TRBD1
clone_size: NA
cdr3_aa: CSAIRQGYNSPLHF
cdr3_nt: TGCAGTGCTATCCGACAGGGTTATAATTCACCCCTCCACTTT

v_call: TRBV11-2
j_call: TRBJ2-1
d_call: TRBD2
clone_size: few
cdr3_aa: CASSLAGAGDLYNEQFF
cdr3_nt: TGTGCCAGCAGCTTAGCTGGAGCGGGAGATCTCTACAATGAGCAGTTCTTC

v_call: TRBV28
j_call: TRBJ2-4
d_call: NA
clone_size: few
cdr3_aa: CASRGTAKNIQYF
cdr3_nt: TGTGCCAGCAGGGGGACAGCCAAAAACATTCAGTACTTC

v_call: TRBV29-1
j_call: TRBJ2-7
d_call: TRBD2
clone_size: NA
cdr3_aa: CSVGTSGRDEQYF
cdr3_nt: TGCAGCGTTGGGACTAGCGGGAGAGACGAGCAGTACTTC

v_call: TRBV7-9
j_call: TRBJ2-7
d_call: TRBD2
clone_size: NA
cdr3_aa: CATGGSSYNEQYF
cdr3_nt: TGTGCCACGGGGGGAAGCTCCTACAATGAGCAGTACTTC

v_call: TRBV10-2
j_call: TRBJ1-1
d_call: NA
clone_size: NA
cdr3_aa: CASSEWGGTEAFF
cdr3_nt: TGCGCCAGCAGTGAATGGGGTGGCACTGAAGCTTTCTTT

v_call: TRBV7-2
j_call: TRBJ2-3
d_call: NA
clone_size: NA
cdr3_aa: CASSRRQSPSTDTQYF
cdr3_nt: TGTGCCAGCAGCCGTAGACAGTCTCCTAGCACAGATACGCAGTATTTT

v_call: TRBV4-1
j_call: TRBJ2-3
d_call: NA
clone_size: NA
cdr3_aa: CASSQDFSDTQYF
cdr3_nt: TGCGCCAGCAGCCAAGATTTCTCGGATACGCAGTATTTT

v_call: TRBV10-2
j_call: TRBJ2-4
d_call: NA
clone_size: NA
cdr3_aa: CASRLGIKNIQYF
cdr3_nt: TGCGCCAGCAGGTTGGGTATCAAAAACATTCAGTACTTC

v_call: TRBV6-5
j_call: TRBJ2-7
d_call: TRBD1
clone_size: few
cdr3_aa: CASSYSSGTGFYEQYF
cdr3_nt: TGTGCCAGCAGTTACTCGTCTGGGACAGGGTTCTACGAGCAGTACTTC

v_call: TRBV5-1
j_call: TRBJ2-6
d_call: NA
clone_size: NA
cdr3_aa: CASSGQTNSGANVLTF
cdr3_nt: TGCGCCAGCAGCGGTCAGACCAACTCTGGGGCCAACGTCCTGACTTTC

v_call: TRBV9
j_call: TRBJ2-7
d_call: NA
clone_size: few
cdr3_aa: CASSNIYREPYEQYF
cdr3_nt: TGTGCCAGCAGCAATATTTACAGGGAACCCTACGAGCAGTACTTC

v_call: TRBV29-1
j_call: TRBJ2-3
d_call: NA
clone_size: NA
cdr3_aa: CSVALTARVDAQYF
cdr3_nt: TGCAGCGTTGCCCTGACGGCAAGAGTGGATGCGCAGTATTTT

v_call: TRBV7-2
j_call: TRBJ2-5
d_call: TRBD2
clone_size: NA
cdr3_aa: CASSLVARTSGRRRETQYF
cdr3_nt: TGTGCCAGCAGCTTGGTCGCTCGGACTAGCGGGAGGCGTCGCGAGACCCAGTACTTC

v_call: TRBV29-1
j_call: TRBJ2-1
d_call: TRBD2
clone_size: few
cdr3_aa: CSVESAVAGDRGVEQFF
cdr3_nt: TGCAGCGTTGAATCGGCGGTAGCGGGTGATCGGGGGGTTGAGCAGTTCTTC

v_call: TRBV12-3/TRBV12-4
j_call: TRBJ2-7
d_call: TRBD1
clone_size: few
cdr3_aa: CASTKGLGGISYEQYF
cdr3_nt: TGTGCCAGCACCAAGGGGCTAGGGGGCATCTCCTACGAGCAGTACTTC

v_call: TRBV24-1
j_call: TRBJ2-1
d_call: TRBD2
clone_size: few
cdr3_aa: CATSSGGEQFF
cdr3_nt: TGTGCCACCAGTTCGGGAGGAGAGCAGTTCTTC

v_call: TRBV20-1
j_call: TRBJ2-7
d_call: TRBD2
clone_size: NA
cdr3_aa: CSARDPGLASTYEQYF
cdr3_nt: TGCAGTGCTAGAGATCCCGGACTAGCTAGCACGTACGAGCAGTACTTC

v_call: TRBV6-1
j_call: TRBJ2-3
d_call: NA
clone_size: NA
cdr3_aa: CARSENRLSSTDTQYF
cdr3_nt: TGTGCCAGAAGTGAAAATCGGCTCTCTAGCACAGATACGCAGTATTTT

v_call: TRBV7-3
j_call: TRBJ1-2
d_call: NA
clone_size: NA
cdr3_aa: CASSPQGSRRGYTF
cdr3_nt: TGTGCCAGCAGCCCCCAGGGCAGCCGGCGGGGCTACACCTTC

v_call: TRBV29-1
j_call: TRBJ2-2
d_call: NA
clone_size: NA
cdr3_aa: CSVIRLGGGELFF
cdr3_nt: TGCAGCGTCATTAGACTAGGGGGCGGGGAGCTGTTTTTT

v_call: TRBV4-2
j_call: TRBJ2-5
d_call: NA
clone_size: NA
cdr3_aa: CASSQEPLYQETQYF
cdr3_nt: TGTGCCAGCAGCCAAGAGCCCCTGTACCAAGAGACCCAGTACTTC

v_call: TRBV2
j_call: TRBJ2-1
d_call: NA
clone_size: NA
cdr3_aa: CASIPQANEQFF
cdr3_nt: TGTGCCAGCATCCCCCAAGCCAATGAGCAGTTCTTC

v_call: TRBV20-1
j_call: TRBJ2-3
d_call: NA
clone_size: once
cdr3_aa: CSERAASTDTQYF
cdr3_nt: TGCAGTGAGAGAGCGGCGAGCACAGATACGCAGTATTTT

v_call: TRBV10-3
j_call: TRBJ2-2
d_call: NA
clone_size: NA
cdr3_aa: CAISEGFTGELFF
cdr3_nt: TGTGCCATCAGCGAGGGGTTCACCGGGGAGCTGTTTTTT

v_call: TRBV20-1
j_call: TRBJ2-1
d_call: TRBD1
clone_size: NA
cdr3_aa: CSARVWDSEQFF
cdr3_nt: TGCAGTGCTAGAGTGTGGGACAGTGAACAGTTCTTC

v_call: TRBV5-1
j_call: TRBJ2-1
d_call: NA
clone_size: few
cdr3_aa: CASQIGLADYNEQFF
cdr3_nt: TGCGCCAGCCAGATAGGGCTAGCCGACTACAATGAGCAGTTCTTC

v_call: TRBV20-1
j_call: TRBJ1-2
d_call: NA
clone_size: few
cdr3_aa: CSAGGSYYGYTF
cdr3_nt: TGCAGTGCGGGTGGGAGCTACTATGGCTACACCTTC

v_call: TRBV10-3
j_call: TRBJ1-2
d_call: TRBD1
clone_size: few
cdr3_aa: CAISAGGHGYTF
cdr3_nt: TGTGCCATCAGTGCAGGGGGCCATGGCTACACCTTC

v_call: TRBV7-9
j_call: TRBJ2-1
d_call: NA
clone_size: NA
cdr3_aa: CASSSYRDAHEQFF
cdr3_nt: TGTGCCAGCAGCTCCTACCGGGACGCCCATGAGCAGTTCTTC

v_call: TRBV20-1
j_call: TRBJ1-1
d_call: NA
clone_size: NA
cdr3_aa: CSPLGDEAFF
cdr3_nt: TGCAGCCCACTGGGAGATGAAGCTTTCTTT

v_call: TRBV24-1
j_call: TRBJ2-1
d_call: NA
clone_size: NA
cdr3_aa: CATRGVANEQFF
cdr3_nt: TGTGCCACCAGGGGGGTGGCAAATGAGCAGTTCTTC

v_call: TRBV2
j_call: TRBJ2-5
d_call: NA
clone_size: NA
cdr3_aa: CASSSGALQETQYF
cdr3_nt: TGTGCCAGCAGTTCCGGGGCGCTCCAAGAGACCCAGTACTTC

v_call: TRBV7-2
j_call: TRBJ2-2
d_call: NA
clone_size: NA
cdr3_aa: CASSLGSQIGNGELFF
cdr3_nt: TGTGCCAGCAGCTTAGGGTCCCAGATCGGGAACGGGGAGCTGTTTTTT

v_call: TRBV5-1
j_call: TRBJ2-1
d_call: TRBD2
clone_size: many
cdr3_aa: CASSSLAGAYNEQFF
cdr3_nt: TGCGCCAGCAGCTCACTAGCGGGAGCTTACAATGAGCAGTTCTTC

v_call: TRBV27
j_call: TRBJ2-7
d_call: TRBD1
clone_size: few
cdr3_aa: CASSAEQGVRAYEQYF
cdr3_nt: TGTGCCAGCAGTGCGGAACAGGGGGTCCGTGCCTACGAGCAGTACTTC

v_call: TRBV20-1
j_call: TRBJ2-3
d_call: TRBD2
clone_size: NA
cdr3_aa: CSARKGREVYTDTQYF
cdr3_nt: TGCAGTGCTCGTAAAGGGCGGGAGGTCTACACAGATACGCAGTATTTT

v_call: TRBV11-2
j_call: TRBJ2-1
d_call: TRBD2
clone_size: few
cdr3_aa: CASSFQAGGGGNEQFF
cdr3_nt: TGTGCCAGCAGCTTTCAAGCGGGAGGAGGAGGAAATGAGCAGTTCTTC

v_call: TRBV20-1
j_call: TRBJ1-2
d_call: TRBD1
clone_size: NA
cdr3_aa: CSANTGEYGYTF
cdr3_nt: TGCAGTGCCAATACAGGGGAGTATGGCTACACCTTC

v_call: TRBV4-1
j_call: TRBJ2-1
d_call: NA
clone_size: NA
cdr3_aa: CAGSGPVDQLSYNEQFF
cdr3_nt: TGCGCCGGCAGCGGACCAGTCGATCAGCTCTCCTACAATGAGCAGTTCTTC

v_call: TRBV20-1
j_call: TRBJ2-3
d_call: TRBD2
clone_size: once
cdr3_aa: CSAPALAGFGTDTQYF
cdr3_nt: TGCAGTGCCCCGGCATTAGCGGGATTCGGTACAGATACGCAGTATTTT

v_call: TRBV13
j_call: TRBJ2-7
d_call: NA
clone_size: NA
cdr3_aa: CASSPPTLARDPNEQYF
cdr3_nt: TGTGCCAGCAGCCCGCCCACATTGGCGCGGGACCCCAACGAGCAGTACTTC

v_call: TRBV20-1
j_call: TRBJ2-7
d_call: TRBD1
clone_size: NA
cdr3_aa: CSESRDRAYEQYF
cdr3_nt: TGCAGTGAGTCACGGGACAGGGCTTACGAGCAGTACTTC

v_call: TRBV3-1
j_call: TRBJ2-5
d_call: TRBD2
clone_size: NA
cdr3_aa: CASSQVLAGGEQYF
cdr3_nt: TGTGCCAGCAGCCAAGTACTAGCGGGAGGGGAGCAGTACTTC